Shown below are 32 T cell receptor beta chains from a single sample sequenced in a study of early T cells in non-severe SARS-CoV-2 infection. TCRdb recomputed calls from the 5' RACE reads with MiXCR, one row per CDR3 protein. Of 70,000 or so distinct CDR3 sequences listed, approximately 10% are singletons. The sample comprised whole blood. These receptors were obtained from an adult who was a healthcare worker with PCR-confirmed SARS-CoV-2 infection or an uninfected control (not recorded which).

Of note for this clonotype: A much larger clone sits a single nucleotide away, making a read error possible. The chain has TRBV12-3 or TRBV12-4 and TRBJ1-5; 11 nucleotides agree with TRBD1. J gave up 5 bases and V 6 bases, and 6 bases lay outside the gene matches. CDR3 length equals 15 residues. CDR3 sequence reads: CASRQWTGGDQPQHF. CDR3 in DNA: TGTGCCAGCAGGCAATGGACAGGGGGCGATCAGCCCCAGCATTTT.

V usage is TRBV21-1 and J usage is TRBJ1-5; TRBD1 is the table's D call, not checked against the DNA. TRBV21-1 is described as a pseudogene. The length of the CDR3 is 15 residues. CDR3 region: CASSKARGGDQPQHF. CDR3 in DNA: TGTGCCAGCAGCAAAGCGAGGGGCGGGGATCAGCCCCAGCATTTT.

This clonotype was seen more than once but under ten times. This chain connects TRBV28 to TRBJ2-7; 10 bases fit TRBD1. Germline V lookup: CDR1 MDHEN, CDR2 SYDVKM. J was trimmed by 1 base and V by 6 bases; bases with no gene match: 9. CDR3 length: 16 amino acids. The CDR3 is CASRSPGQGTSYEQYF. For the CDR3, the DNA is TGTGCCAGCAGGTCTCCGGGACAGGGGACATCCTACGAGCAGTACTTC.

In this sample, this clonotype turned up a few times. In nucleotides, the CDR3 is TGTGCCAGCAGCCCGGGGCGTAGCCGGCAGTACTTC. Its protein is CASSPGRSRQYF. The rearrangement links TRBV11-2 to TRBJ2-7; the D gene could be TRBD1 or TRBD2 (5 bases each). Germline loops: CDR1 SGHAT, CDR2 FQNNGV. Trimming stripped 5 bases from V and 9 bases from J, with 14 bases between. CDR3 size: 12 residues.

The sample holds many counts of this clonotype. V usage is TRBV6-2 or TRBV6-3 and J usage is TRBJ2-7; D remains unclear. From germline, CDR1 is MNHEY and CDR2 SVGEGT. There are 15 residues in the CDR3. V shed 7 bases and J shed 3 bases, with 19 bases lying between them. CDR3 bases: TGTGCCAGCAATCCTAGTCCAGGCCGGATCTACGAGCAGTACTTC. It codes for CASNPSPGRIYEQYF.

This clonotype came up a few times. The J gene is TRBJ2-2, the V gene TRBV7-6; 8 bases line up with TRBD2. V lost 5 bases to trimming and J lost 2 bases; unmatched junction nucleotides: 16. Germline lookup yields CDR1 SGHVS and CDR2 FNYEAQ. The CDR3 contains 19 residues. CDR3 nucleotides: TGTGCCAGCAGCGAAAGCGGGAGATATCAGCGGTTTAACACCGGGGAGCTGTTTTTT. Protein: CASSESGRYQRFNTGELFF.

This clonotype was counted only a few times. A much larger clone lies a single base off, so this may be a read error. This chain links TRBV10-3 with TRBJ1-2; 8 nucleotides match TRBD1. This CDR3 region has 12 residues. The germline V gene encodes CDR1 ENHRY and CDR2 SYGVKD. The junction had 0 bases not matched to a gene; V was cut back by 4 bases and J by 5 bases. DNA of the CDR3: TGTGCCATCAGTGGGGACAGGTATGGCTACACCTTC. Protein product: CAISGDRYGYTF.

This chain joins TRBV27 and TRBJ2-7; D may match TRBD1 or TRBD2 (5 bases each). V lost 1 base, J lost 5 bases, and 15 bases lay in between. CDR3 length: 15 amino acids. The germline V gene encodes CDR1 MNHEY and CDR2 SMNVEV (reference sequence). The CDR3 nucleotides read TGTGCCAGCAGTTTATTTGAAGGGACCCCCCACGAGCAGTACTTC. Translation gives CASSLFEGTPHEQYF.

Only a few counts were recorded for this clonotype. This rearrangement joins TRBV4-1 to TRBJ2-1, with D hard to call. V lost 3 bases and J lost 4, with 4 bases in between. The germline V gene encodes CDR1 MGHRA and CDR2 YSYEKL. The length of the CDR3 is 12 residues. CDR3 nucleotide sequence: TGCGCCAGCAGCCAGGGATACAATGAGCAGTTCTTC. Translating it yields CASSQGYNEQFF.

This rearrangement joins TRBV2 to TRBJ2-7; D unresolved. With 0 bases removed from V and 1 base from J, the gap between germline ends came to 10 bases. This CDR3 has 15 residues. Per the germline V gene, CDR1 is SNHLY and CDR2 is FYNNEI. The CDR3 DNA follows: TGTGCCAGCAGTGAAGCGCGTTACGGGTCCTACGAGCAGTACTTC. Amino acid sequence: CASSEARYGSYEQYF.

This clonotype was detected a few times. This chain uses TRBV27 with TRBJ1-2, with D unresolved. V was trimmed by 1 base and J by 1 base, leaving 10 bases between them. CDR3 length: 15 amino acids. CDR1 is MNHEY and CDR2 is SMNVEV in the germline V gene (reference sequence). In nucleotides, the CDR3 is TGTGCCAGCAGTTTATATGCCTTAAATAACTATGGCTACACCTTC. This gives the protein CASSLYALNNYGYTF.

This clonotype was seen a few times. CDR3 sequence reads: CASKNPQGGSADTQYF. DNA of the CDR3: TGTGCCAGCAAAAACCCGCAGGGAGGGTCGGCAGATACGCAGTATTTT. The chain employs TRBV2 and TRBJ2-3; TRBD2 aligns across 7 bases. The ends lost 7 bases at V and 4 bases at J; junction bases unmatched: 14. CDR1 SNHLY and CDR2 FYNNEI come from the germline V gene. The CDR3 consists of 16 residues.

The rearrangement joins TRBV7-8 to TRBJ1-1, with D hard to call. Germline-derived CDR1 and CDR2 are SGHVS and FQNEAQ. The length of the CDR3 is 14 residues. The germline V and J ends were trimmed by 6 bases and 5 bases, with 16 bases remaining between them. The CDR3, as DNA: TGTGCCAGCAGATCGGGCGGCGTTGGTACTGAAGCTTTCTTT. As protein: CASRSGGVGTEAFF.

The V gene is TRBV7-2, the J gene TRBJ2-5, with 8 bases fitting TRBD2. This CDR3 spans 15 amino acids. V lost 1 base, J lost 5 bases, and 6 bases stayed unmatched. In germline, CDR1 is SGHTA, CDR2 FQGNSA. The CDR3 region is CASSLEGLGTETQYF. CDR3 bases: TGTGCCAGCAGCTTAGAGGGACTAGGAACGGAGACCCAGTACTTC. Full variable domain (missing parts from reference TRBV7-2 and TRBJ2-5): GAGVSQSPSNKVTEKGKDVELRCDPISGHTALYWYRQSLGQGLEFLIYFQGNSAPDKSGLPSDRFSAERTGGSVSTLTIQRTQQEDSAVYLCASSLEGLGTETQYFGPGTRLLVL.

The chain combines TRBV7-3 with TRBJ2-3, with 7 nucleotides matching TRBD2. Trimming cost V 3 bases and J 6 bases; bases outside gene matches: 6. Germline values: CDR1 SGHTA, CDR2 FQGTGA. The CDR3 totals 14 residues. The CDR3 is CASSLGGRRDTQYF. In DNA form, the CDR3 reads TGTGCCAGCAGCTTGGGCGGGAGAAGGGATACGCAGTATTTT. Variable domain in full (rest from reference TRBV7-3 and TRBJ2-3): GAGVSQTPSNKVTEKGKYVELRCDPISGHTALYWYRQSLGQGPEFLIYFQGTGAADDSGLPNDRFFAVRPEGSVSTLKIQRTERGDSAVYLCASSLGGRRDTQYFGPGTRLTVL.

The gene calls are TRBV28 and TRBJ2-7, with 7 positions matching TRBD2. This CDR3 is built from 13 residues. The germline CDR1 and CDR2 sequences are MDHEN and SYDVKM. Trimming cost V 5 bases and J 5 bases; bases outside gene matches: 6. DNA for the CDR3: TGTGCCAGCAGTCCCGGCGGGAGCCACGAGCAGTACTTC. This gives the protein CASSPGGSHEQYF.

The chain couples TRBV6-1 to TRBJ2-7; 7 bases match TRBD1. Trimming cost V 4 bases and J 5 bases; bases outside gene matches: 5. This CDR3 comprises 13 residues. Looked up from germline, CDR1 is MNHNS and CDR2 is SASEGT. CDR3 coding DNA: TGTGCCAGCAGTGGACAGGGTATCGACGAGCAGTACTTC. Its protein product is CASSGQGIDEQYF.

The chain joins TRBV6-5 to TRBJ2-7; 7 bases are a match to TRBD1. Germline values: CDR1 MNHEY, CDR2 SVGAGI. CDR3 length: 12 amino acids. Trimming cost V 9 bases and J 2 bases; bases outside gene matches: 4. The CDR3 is CASGDSPYEQYF. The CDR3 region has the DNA TGTGCCAGTGGGGACAGTCCCTACGAGCAGTACTTC.

CDR3 sequence reads: CASSLNGQPQHF. DNA for the CDR3: TGTGCCAGCAGTTTAAACGGTCAGCCCCAGCATTTT. The gene calls are TRBV12-3 or TRBV12-4 and TRBJ1-5; no definite D call. V dropped 2 bases and J dropped 6 bases, with 5 bases sitting between them. The CDR3 runs 12 residues.

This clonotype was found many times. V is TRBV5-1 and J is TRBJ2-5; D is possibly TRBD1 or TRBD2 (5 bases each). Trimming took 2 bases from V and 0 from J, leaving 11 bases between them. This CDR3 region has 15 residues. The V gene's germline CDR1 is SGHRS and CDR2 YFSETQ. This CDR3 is CASSFEGPHQETQYF. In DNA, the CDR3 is TGCGCCAGCAGCTTCGAGGGACCTCACCAAGAGACCCAGTACTTC.

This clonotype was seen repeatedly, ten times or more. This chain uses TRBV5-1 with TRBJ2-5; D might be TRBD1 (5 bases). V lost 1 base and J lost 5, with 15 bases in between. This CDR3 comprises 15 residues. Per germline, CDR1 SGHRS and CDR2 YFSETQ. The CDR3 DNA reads TGCGCCAGCAGCTTGCGCGCAGGGATTTTGGAGACCCAGTACTTC. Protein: CASSLRAGILETQYF. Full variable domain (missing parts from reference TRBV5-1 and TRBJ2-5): KAGVTQTPRYLIKTRGQQVTLSCSPISGHRSVSWYQQTPGQGLQFLFEYFSETQRNKGNFPGRFSGRQFSNSRSEMNVSTLELGDSALYLCASSLRAGILETQYFGPGTRLLVL.

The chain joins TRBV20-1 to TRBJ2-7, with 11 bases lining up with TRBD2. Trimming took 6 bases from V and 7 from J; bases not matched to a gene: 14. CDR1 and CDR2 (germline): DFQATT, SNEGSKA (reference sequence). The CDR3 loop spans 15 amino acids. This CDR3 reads CSAPSPLAGGSEQYF. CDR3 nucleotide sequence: TGCAGTGCCCCATCCCCCCTAGCGGGAGGTTCTGAGCAGTACTTC.

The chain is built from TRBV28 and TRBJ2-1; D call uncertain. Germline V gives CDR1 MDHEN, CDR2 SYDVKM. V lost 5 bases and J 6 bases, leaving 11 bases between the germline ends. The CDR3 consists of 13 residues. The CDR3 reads CASSPLPGNEQFF. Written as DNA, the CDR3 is TGTGCCAGCAGTCCCCTCCCCGGCAATGAGCAGTTCTTC.

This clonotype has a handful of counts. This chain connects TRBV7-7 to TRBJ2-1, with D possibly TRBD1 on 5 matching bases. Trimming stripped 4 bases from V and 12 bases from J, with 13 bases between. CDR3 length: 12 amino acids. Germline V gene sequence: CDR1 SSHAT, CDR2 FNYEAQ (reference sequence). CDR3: CASSSGAGRQFF. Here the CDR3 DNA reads TGTGCCAGCAGCTCTGGGGCCGGTCGGCAGTTCTTC.

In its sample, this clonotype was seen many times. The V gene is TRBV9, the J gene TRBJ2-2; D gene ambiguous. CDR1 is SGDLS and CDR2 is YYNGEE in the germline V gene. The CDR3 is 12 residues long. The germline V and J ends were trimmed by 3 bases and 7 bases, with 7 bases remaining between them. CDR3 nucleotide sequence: TGTGCCAGCAGCGGCGACGGCGGGGAGCTGTTTTTT. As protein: CASSGDGGELFF.

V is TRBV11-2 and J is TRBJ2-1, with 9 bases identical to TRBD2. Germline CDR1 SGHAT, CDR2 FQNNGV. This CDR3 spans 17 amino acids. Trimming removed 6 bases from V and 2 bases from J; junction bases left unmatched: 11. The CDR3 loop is CASSTGGLAGTYNEQFF. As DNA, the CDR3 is TGTGCCAGCAGTACCGGCGGGCTAGCGGGGACCTACAATGAGCAGTTCTTC.

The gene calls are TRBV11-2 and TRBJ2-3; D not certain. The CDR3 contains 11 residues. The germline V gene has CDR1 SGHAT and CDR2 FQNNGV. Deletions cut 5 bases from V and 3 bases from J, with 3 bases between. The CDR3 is CASSMTDTQYF. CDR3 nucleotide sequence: TGTGCCAGCAGCATGACAGATACGCAGTATTTT.

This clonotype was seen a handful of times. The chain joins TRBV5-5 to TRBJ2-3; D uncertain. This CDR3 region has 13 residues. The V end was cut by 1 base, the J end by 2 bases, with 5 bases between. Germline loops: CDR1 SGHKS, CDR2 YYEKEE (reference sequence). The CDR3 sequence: CASSLRFTDTQYF. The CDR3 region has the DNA TGTGCCAGCAGCTTGCGGTTCACAGATACGCAGTATTTT.

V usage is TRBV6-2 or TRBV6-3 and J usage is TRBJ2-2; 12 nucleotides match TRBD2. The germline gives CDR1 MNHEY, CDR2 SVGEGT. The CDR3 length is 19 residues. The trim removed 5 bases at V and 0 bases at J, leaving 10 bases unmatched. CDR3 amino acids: CASSERLAGVGPNTGELFF. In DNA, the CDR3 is TGTGCCAGCAGTGAACGACTAGCGGGAGTGGGCCCGAACACCGGGGAGCTGTTTTTT.

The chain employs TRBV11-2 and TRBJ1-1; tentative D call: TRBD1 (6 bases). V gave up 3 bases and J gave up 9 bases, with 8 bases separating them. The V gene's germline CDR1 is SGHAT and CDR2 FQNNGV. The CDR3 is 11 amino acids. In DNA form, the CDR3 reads TGTGCCAGCAGCTTTGACAGGAAAGCTTTCTTT. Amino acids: CASSFDRKAFF.

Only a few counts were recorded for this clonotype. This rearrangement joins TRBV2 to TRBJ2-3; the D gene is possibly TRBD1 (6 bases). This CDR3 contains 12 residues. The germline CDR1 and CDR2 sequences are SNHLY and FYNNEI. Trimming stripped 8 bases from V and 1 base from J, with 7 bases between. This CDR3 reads CASYRGTDTQYF. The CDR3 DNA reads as TGTGCCAGCTACAGGGGCACAGATACGCAGTATTTT.

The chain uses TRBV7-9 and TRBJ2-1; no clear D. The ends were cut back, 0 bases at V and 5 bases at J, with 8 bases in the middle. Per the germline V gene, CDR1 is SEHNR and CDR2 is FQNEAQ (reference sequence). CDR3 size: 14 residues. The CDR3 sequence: CASSLAGNNNEQFF. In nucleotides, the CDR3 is TGTGCCAGCAGCTTAGCGGGTAACAACAATGAGCAGTTCTTC.